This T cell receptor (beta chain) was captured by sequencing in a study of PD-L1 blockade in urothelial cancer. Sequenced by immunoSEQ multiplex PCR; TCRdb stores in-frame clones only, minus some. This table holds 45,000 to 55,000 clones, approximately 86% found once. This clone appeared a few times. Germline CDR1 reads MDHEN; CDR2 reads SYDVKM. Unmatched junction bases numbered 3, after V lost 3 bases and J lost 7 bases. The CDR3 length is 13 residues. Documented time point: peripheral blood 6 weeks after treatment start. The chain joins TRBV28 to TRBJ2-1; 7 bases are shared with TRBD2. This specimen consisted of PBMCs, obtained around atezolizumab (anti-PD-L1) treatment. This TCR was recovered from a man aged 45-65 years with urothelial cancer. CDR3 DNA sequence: TGTGCCAGCAGTTTTAACGGGAGGAATGAGCAGTTCTTC. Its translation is CASSFNGRNEQFF.